A selection of T cell receptor beta chains follows, all from one sample in a study of T-cell memory formation after mild COVID-19. TCRdb recomputed calls from the 5' RACE reads with MiXCR, one row per CDR3 protein. The data show approximately 300,000 distinct CDR3 sequences, 8% to 10% seen once. Sequencing used PBMCs or a T cell subset sorted from them (not recorded which). These receptors originate from a man between 18 and 35 years old who had mild COVID-19 (a few samples of this study predate the infection). Cell type and time point are not known. Each CDR3 is given with its conserved first and last residue. Each record gives: V gene, J gene, clone size, D gene, CDR3 protein, CDR3 DNA. A D gene is named only where the DNA matches it firmly. Size is stated for part of the rows, as once, few or many counts, or as a class when the clone is expanded.

TRBV6-1	TRBJ1-5	-	-	CASTDLRNQPQHF	TGTGCCAGCACAGACTTACGCAATCAGCCCCAGCATTTT
TRBV5-1	TRBJ1-3	few	-	CASSQLSGLNGNTIYF	TGCGCCAGCAGCCAGCTTTCCGGGCTGAATGGAAACACCATATATTTT
TRBV18	TRBJ1-5	-	-	CASSPGLREGQPQHF	TGTGCCAGCTCACCCGGACTTCGGGAGGGTCAGCCCCAGCATTTT
TRBV4-1	TRBJ1-2	-	-	CASSQGLQGGNYGYTF	TGCGCCAGCAGCCAAGGCCTACAGGGAGGGAACTATGGCTACACCTTC
TRBV7-2	TRBJ1-2	few	-	CASSLTFGGFETDGYTF	TGTGCCAGCAGCTTAACGTTTGGGGGTTTTGAAACGGATGGCTACACCTTC
TRBV10-3	TRBJ2-1	-	-	CAISDVSGKVGNEQFF	TGTGCCATCAGTGATGTGTCCGGGAAGGTGGGGAATGAGCAGTTCTTC
TRBV5-4	TRBJ2-5	-	TRBD1	CASSRQGSVETQYF	TGTGCCAGCAGCAGACAGGGGTCGGTGGAGACCCAGTACTTC
TRBV2	TRBJ2-1	-	TRBD1	CASSDPGGPTNEQFF	TGTGCCAGCAGTGACCCAGGGGGCCCCACGAATGAGCAGTTCTTC
TRBV12-3/TRBV12-4	TRBJ1-5	-	-	CASSLSGWSGYSNQPQHF	TGTGCCAGCAGTTTATCCGGGTGGTCTGGGTATAGCAATCAGCCCCAGCATTTT
TRBV7-7	TRBJ2-5	many	TRBD1	CASSLTGPVETQYF	TGTGCTAGCAGCCTGACAGGGCCGGTAGAGACCCAGTACTTC
TRBV4-2	TRBJ1-1	-	-	CASTLGSGGNTEAFF	TGTGCCAGCACCCTAGGCTCTGGGGGGAACACTGAAGCTTTCTTT
TRBV7-9	TRBJ2-1	-	TRBD2	CASIPHPGRSYNEQFF	TGTGCCAGCATCCCCCACCCCGGGAGGTCCTACAATGAGCAGTTCTTC
TRBV4-2	TRBJ2-2	-	TRBD1	CASSQDEDREYGDAGELFF	TGTGCCAGCAGCCAAGATGAGGACAGGGAATATGGGGACGCCGGGGAGCTGTTTTTT
TRBV20-1	TRBJ2-2	few	-	CSARKPGTPTGELFF	TGCAGTGCTAGGAAACCCGGGACCCCCACCGGGGAGCTGTTTTTT
TRBV5-1	TRBJ2-3	-	-	CASGYYTDTQYF	TGCGCCAGCGGCTACTACACAGATACGCAGTATTTT
TRBV19	TRBJ1-1	many	-	CASSLGGMNTEAFF	TGTGCCAGTAGTCTCGGGGGCATGAACACTGAAGCTTTCTTT
TRBV12-3/TRBV12-4	TRBJ1-6	-	TRBD1	CASTLTGDSPLHF	TGTGCCAGCACCCTCACAGGGGACTCACCCCTCCACTTT
TRBV12-3/TRBV12-4	TRBJ2-1	-	TRBD2	CASSPVAGGRNEQLF	TGTGCCAGCAGTCCCGTAGCGGGGGGGCGTAATGAGCAGTTATTC
TRBV14	TRBJ2-4	many	-	CASSLQVRGASKNIQYF	TGTGCCAGCAGCCTGCAAGTCCGGGGTGCATCCAAAAACATTCAGTACTTC
TRBV6-2/TRBV6-3	TRBJ2-7	few	TRBD1	CASSLQTDRGRPYEQYF	TGTGCCAGCAGTTTACAGACAGACAGGGGCCGACCCTACGAGCAGTACTTC
TRBV7-2	TRBJ1-5	-	TRBD1	CASSWTGGRSNQPQHF	TGTGCCAGCAGCTGGACAGGGGGCAGGAGCAATCAGCCCCAGCATTTT
TRBV28	TRBJ1-2	-	-	CASRPKGVYGYTF	TGTGCCAGCCGACCTAAAGGTGTCTATGGCTACACCTTC
TRBV21-1	TRBJ2-1	few	-	CASSKGPTRPLFHEQFF	TGTGCCAGCAGCAAAGGGCCCACTAGACCGCTTTTTCATGAGCAGTTCTTC
TRBV7-2	TRBJ1-5	-	-	CASSASPTEYQPQHF	TGTGCCAGCAGCGCTAGTCCGACTGAATATCAGCCCCAGCATTTT
TRBV7-9	TRBJ2-5	-	TRBD2	CASSAGTSGKTQYF	TGTGCCAGCAGCGCCGGGACTAGCGGAAAGACCCAGTACTTC
TRBV13	TRBJ2-7	few	-	CASSTRRGEQYF	TGTGCCAGCAGCACCCGAAGGGGGGAGCAGTACTTC
TRBV2	TRBJ2-5	-	-	CASRVEREETQYF	TGTGCCAGCAGGGTGGAAAGGGAAGAGACCCAGTACTTC
TRBV24-1	TRBJ1-5	many	-	CATSDSSSGQPQHF	TGTGCCACCAGTGATTCCAGTTCGGGGCAGCCCCAGCATTTT
TRBV5-1	TRBJ2-6	many	-	CATRDSSGANVLTF	TGCGCCACGCGGGACAGCTCTGGGGCCAACGTCCTGACTTTC
TRBV12-3/TRBV12-4	TRBJ1-5	many	TRBD1	CASSARQGWPQHF	TGTGCCAGCAGTGCCCGACAGGGGTGGCCCCAGCATTTT
TRBV7-8	TRBJ2-1	-	-	CASSLRREEFF	TGTGCCAGCAGCTTAAGGAGGGAGGAGTTCTTC
TRBV6-2/TRBV6-3	TRBJ2-6	-	-	CASSYWGEYSGANVLTF	TGTGCCAGCAGTTACTGGGGGGAGTACTCTGGGGCCAACGTCCTGACTTTC
TRBV12-3/TRBV12-4	TRBJ2-2	many	TRBD1	CASSLGDYRGSDGELFF	TGTGCCAGCAGTTTAGGGGATTACAGGGGATCGGACGGGGAGCTGTTTTTT
TRBV4-1	TRBJ1-5	-	-	CASSQVTGLISNQPQHF	TGCGCCAGCAGCCAAGTAACGGGACTCATAAGCAATCAGCCCCAGCATTTT